This TCR beta chain was profiled in a study of Graves' ophthalmopathy and Graves' hyperthyroidism listed by TCRdb under 2018. Notes on the research overall: Peripheral blood was collected at initial diagnosis, before any treatment. The study used TCR beta repertoire signatures to distinguish Graves' ophthalmopathy from Graves' hyperthyroidism and to predict progression to ophthalmopathy. In total, 135 blood samples were TCR-sequenced: under 45 ophthalmopathy, roughly 77 hyperthyroidism and some 17 hyperthyroidism-to-ophthalmopathy patients. A discovery set of 100 patients (43 ophthalmopathy, some 58 stable hyperthyroidism) was enrolled to explore V-J signatures distinguishing ophthalmopathy from hyperthyroidism. For independent validation, a separate cohort was made up of approximately 18 hyperthyroidism patients plus 17 patients who later progressed from hyperthyroidism to ophthalmopathy. In over 5 hyperthyroidism patients, the T-cell repertoires found in thyroid tissue were compared with those found in blood. Following sample collection, hyperthyroidism patients were given methimazole at a starting dose of 30 mg daily, and ophthalmopathy patients were given high-dose intravenous methylprednisolone. The approximately 97 discovery patients were randomly divided into training and test sets at a 7:3 ratio. Broad study findings and their caveats: In validation, the model predicted ophthalmopathy progression with over 60% sensitivity and about 73% specificity; approximately 12 predicted patients were CT-confirmed with GO in a median of around 6 months. Among expanded thyroid clonotypes with frequency above 0.001, most also showed up in blood, which suggests that blood repertoires may reflect the thyroid immune response. In cross-validation, the 13-signature model distinguished ophthalmopathy from stable hyperthyroidism with approximately 90% sensitivity and 81% to 82% specificity, while in the test set the corresponding values were roughly 80% and 75%. No statistical method was used to predetermine the sample size, and group allocation was not hidden from the investigators.

Turning to this clonotype: Its antigen target is currently unknown. The input lacks base qualities; no much larger clone sits a single base away.

Ophthalmopathy patients were characterized by moderately to severely active disease, a Clinical Activity Score of at least 3, a NOSPECS grade of at least 4, and a disease duration under 3 months. Patients with other autoimmune diseases, uncontrolled infections, pregnancy or lactation were excluded from the study. Clinical symptoms, serum thyroxine, TRAb, thyroid ultrasound and orbital computed tomography formed the basis of the diagnosis. Using Ficoll-Paque density gradient centrifugation, PBMCs were isolated from approximately 11 ml of fresh peripheral blood. Total RNA was extracted using Trizol reagent, and RNA quality was checked on an Agilent 2100 Bioanalyzer. From its cysteine to its phenylalanine, the CDR3 spans 13 amino acids. The only DNA kept is the CDR3, 39 bases in frame from the first base. V was cut back by 1 base and J by 8 bases, leaving a gap of 11 bases between them. CDR1 and CDR2, per the germline V gene, are SGHTA and FQGNSA.

For repertoire sequencing, TCR beta CDR3 regions were amplified from RNA transcripts. The first round was an RT-PCR using HTBI primers with the Qiagen OneStep RT-PCR kit, and this first round was followed by a second-round multiplex PCR, then size selection and purification. The libraries underwent paired-end sequencing with 100 bp reads on an Illumina HiSeq2000. The authors' analysis ran thus. SOAPnuke was used to process the reads, removing any read that contained adapters or uncalled bases, had a mean Phred below 15, or lacked an exact match to the constant primer or identifier. COPE v1.2.5 was used to merge high-quality paired reads. Each unique nucleotide sequence was treated as a clonotype, and MiTCR v1.1 was used to align the clonotypes to the IMGT TRB V, D and J references. Only V-J combinations with frequency above 0.0001 were analysed, covering approximately 99% of repertoires. For each V-J combination, a TCR clonal expansion and chaos score was defined as the ratio of F50 clonal expansion to chaos observed in the TCRdist matrix. Features were reduced by Welch's t-statistics and random forest to over 10 V-J combinations, which fed a naive Bayes classifier. Thyroid-blood repertoire similarity was quantified with the Morisita-Horn index. TCRdb took the public reads, trimmed them with fastp at Q25, ran MiXCR for clone calling and kept in-frame beta chains. Rows matching on CDR3 protein sequence are summarized as one entry with the most common DNA and genes. TCRdb, rather than the study authors, made the V and J calls. The sample includes some 170,000 distinct CDR3 sequences, with around two fifths observed a single time. In total, the top ten clones hold roughly 8.9% of the sample.

The sequenced sample consisted of peripheral blood. The rearranged segments are TRBV7-2 and TRBJ1-1; the D gene assignment is ambiguous. This sequence was found in a man aged 30 to 45 with Graves' ophthalmopathy. Donor details come from another sample of the same person, matched by shared clones. The CDR3 amino acid sequence is: CASSLGITLEAFF. Here is the DNA: TGTGCCAGCAGCTTAGGGATAACCTTAGAAGCTTTCTTT.